The 19 T cell receptor beta chains presented below share a single source sample, sequenced in a study of blood T cell repertoires in COVID-19. Assay: immunoSEQ multiplex PCR; the TCRdb copy retains only in-frame clones and omits some. The repertoire consists of almost 250,000 clones, with roughly 85% occurring once and the leading ten covering over 7.5%. The sample taken for sequencing was PBMCs or T cells enriched from blood (not recorded which). These receptors came from a woman between 45 and 60 years old with acute COVID-19.

This chain connects TRBV7-3 to TRBJ2-3; D perhaps matches TRBD2 (6 bases). The germline gives CDR1 SGHTA, CDR2 FQGTGA. This CDR3 has 15 residues. The germline V and J ends were trimmed by 0 bases and 2 bases, with 9 bases remaining between them. The CDR3 region is CASSLTSGVTDTQYF. The CDR3, as DNA: TGTGCCAGCAGCTTAACGTCGGGGGTCACAGATACGCAGTATTTT.

This clone was seen more than once but under ten times. J is TRBJ1-3 and V is TRBV11-3; D might be TRBD1 (5 bases). With 5 bases removed from V and 2 bases from J, the gap between germline ends came to 10 bases. Germline CDR1 reads SGHNT; CDR2 reads YENEEA. This CDR3 has 14 amino acids. The CDR3 loop is CASSQGETGNTIYF. The DNA of the CDR3 is TGTGCCAGCAGCCAGGGCGAGACTGGAAACACCATATATTTT.

As concerns this clone: Distinct nucleotide sequences in the sample also encode this CDR3. The chain uses TRBV5-1 and TRBJ2-1; the match to TRBD1 covers 10 bases. This CDR3 spans 15 amino acids. The V segment lost 2 bases and the J segment 2 bases; nucleotides outside the gene matches: 1. Germline loops: CDR1 SGHRS, CDR2 YFSETQ. The CDR3 loop is CASSLGTGAYNEQFF. Here the CDR3 DNA reads TGCGCCAGCAGCTTAGGGACAGGGGCCTACAATGAGCAGTTCTTC.

This clone was seen only a few times. This chain connects TRBV27 to TRBJ1-6; the match to TRBD1 covers 8 bases. Losses at the gene ends were 2 bases for V and 1 base for J; bases not matched to a gene: 4. Looked up from germline, CDR1 is MNHEY and CDR2 is SMNVEV (reference sequence). This CDR3 comprises 17 residues. DNA for the CDR3: TGTGCCAGCAGTTTAACAGGGGGTCGATCCTATAATTCACCCCTCCACTTT. This encodes CASSLTGGRSYNSPLHF.

The DNA of the CDR3 is TGTGCCAGCTCACCTGGAAGCGGCCGTCAGCCAACGGTACATGGCTACACCTTC. Protein: CASSPGSGRQPTVHGYTF. The V and J genes are TRBV18 and TRBJ1-2; the D is unclear. The CDR3 runs 18 residues. With 3 bases removed from V and 6 bases from J, the gap between germline ends came to 26 bases. The germline CDR1 and CDR2 sequences are KGHSH and LQKENI.

The DNA for the CDR3 is TGTGCCAGCAGCGCGGTCTACAGGGTTAACACTGAAGCTTTCTTT. Translation: CASSAVYRVNTEAFF. The chain joins TRBV7-2 to TRBJ1-1; D is perhaps TRBD1 (6 bases). The V gene's germline CDR1 is SGHTA and CDR2 FQGNSA. V lost 5 bases to trimming and J lost 2 bases, with 15 bases between them. The CDR3 is 15 amino acids.

The chain couples TRBV27 to TRBJ1-1; D gene ambiguous. This CDR3 has 14 amino acids. Looked up from germline, CDR1 is MNHEY and CDR2 is SMNVEV (reference sequence). Trimming took off 4 bases at V and 4 bases at J, with 13 bases between the two ends. The CDR3 DNA reads TGTGCCAGCAGTTCGAAAATCGGAGGCACTGAAGCTTTCTTT. It yields the protein CASSSKIGGTEAFF.

V usage is TRBV5-1 and J usage is TRBJ2-3; a possible D gene is TRBD1 (6 bases). Germline CDR1 SGHRS, CDR2 YFSETQ. The CDR3 is 15 amino acids. Trimming took 2 bases from V and 5 from J, leaving 15 bases between them. The CDR3 loop reads CASSFRGRGKDTQYF. In DNA form, the CDR3 reads TGCGCCAGCAGCTTCCGGGGCAGGGGAAAAGATACGCAGTATTTT.

This sequence joins TRBV7-2 and TRBJ2-2, with no clear D. Trimming removed 5 bases from V and 5 bases from J, with 12 bases in between. Germline loops: CDR1 SGHTA, CDR2 FQGNSA. This CDR3 spans 14 amino acids. The CDR3 DNA reads TGTGCCAGCAGCCCTAGGCCTGGGACCGGGGAGCTGTTTTTT. Residues: CASSPRPGTGELFF.

The chain carries TRBV6-2 or TRBV6-3 and TRBJ1-1; tentatively, D is TRBD1 (6 bases). The CDR3 is 19 residues long. The ends were cut back, 0 bases at V and 0 bases at J, with 20 bases in the middle. Germline assignment: CDR1 MNHEY and CDR2 SVGEGT. CDR3 DNA: TGTGCCAGCAGTTACTCGATGGCAGGGGTCTCCCAAATGAACACTGAAGCTTTCTTT. Translation gives CASSYSMAGVSQMNTEAFF.

The gene calls are TRBV9 and TRBJ1-2, with D tentatively TRBD1 (5 bases). In germline, CDR1 is SGDLS, CDR2 YYNGEE. The V and J ends lost 6 bases and 3 bases respectively, with 24 bases between them. There are 17 residues in the CDR3. CDR3 region: CASTPNPSGQGHYGYTF. The CDR3 DNA is TGTGCCAGCACTCCAAATCCCAGCGGGCAGGGTCACTATGGCTACACCTTC. Together with reference TRBV9 and TRBJ1-2, the CDR3 gives the full variable domain: DSGVTQTPKHLITATGQRVTLRCSPRSGDLSVYWYQQSLDQGLQFLIQYYNGEERAKGNILERFSAQQFPDLHSELNLSSLELGDSALYFCASTPNPSGQGHYGYTFGSGTRLTVV.

The chain recombines TRBV5-4 with TRBJ1-2; no firm D call. The CDR3 extends over 14 amino acids. Germline V gene lookup returns CDR1 SGHNT and CDR2 YYREEE (reference sequence). Between the trimmed V and J ends, which lost 7 bases and 1 base, there was a span of 14 bases. Here the CDR3 DNA reads TGTGCCAGCGTCCCCGCAGAAGTTAACTATGGCTACACCTTC. Its translation: CASVPAEVNYGYTF.

The chain carries TRBV3-1 (or the pseudogene TRBV3-2) and TRBJ1-2; 8 nucleotides line up with TRBD1. J was trimmed by 8 bases and V by 1 base; bases with no gene match: 15. The CDR3 consists of 17 residues. Germline CDR1 reads LGHDT; CDR2 reads YNNKEL (reference sequence). Written as DNA, the CDR3 is TGTGCCAGCAGCCAAGCCGACAGGGGCCGCCCAGACCGCGGCTACACCTTC. This codes for CASSQADRGRPDRGYTF.

The chain couples TRBV10-3 to TRBJ1-2; D may be TRBD1 (6 bases). The CDR3 spans 15 residues. Trimming cost V 8 bases and J 2 bases, with 18 bases left between them. Per germline, CDR1 ENHRY and CDR2 SYGVKD. In DNA, the CDR3 is TGTGCCATCGGTATCTCTGGGACACCGAACTATGGCTACACCTTC. Its translation is CAIGISGTPNYGYTF.

The chain combines TRBV30 with TRBJ1-2, with TRBD1 matching over 7 bases. In germline, CDR1 is GTSNPN, CDR2 SVGIG (reference sequence). Trimming cost V 0 bases and J 6 bases; bases outside gene matches: 7. The CDR3 covers 14 residues. CDR3 in DNA: TGTGCCTGGAGTGTACGGCAGGGGGTGAATGGCTACACCTTC. Protein: CAWSVRQGVNGYTF.

CDR3 coding DNA: TGTGCCAGCAGCCCAAACAGGGAAGGGCAGTACTTC. This codes for CASSPNREGQYF. The chain couples TRBV3-1 (or the pseudogene TRBV3-2) to TRBJ2-7, with D perhaps TRBD1 (6 bases). Trimming left V 4 bases short and J 9 bases short, with 13 bases between. The CDR3 consists of 12 residues. Germline loops: CDR1 LGHDT, CDR2 YNNKEL (reference sequence).

Regarding this clone: Other nucleotide sequences in the sample specify the same CDR3. The chain uses TRBV6-5 and TRBJ2-7; the match to TRBD2 covers 11 bases. The germline CDR1 and CDR2 sequences are MNHEY and SVGAGI. The V gene end was trimmed by 5 bases and the J gene end by 4 bases; junction bases not matched to a gene: 7. This CDR3 spans 15 amino acids. The CDR3 reads CASSTSGGTKYEQYF. DNA of the CDR3: TGTGCCAGCAGTACTAGCGGGGGTACCAAGTACGAGCAGTACTTC.

V gene TRBV5-1 combines with J gene TRBJ2-3, with a tentative D call TRBD2 (5 bases). The ends were cut back, 4 bases at V and 5 bases at J, with 17 bases in the middle. The CDR3 length is 15 residues. Per germline, CDR1 SGHRS and CDR2 YFSETQ. The CDR3 nucleotides read TGCGCCAGCAGCCGCTGGAAGAGCGGTGGAGATACGCAGTATTTT. Its translation is CASSRWKSGGDTQYF.

The chain carries TRBV6-2 or TRBV6-3 and TRBJ1-4; no firm D call. This CDR3 is built from 14 residues. Trimming shortened V by 1 base and J by 7 bases, and 10 bases separated the two germline ends. Germline CDR1 MNHEY, CDR2 SVGEGT. DNA of the CDR3: TGTGCCAGCAGTTACTTCCGGGGAAGTGAAAAACTGTTTTTT. As protein: CASSYFRGSEKLFF.